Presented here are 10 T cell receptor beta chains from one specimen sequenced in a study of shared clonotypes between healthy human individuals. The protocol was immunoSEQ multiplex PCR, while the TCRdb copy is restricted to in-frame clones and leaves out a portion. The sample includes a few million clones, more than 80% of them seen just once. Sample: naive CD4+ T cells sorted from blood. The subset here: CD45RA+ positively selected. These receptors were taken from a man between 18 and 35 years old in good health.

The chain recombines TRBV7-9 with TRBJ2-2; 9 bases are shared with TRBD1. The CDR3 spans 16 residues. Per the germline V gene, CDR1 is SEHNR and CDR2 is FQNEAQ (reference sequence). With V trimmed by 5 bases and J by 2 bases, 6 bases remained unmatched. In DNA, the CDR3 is TGTGCCAGCAGCCTGGGACAGGGAATAAACACCGGGGAGCTGTTTTTT. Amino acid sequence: CASSLGQGINTGELFF.

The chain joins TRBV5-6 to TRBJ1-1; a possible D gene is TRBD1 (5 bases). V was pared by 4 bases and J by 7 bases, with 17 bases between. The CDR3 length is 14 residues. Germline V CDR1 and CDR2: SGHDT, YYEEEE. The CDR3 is CASSEWGFGIEAFF. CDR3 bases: TGTGCCAGCAGCGAATGGGGGTTTGGGATTGAAGCTTTCTTT.

CDR3 sequence reads: CASRGDRGKFLGANVLTF. Written as DNA, the CDR3 is TGTGCCAGCAGAGGGGACAGGGGGAAGTTTTTAGGGGCCAACGTCCTGACTTTC. The J gene is TRBJ2-6, the V gene TRBV2, with 11 bases aligning to TRBD1. The CDR3 extends over 18 amino acids. Trimming cost V 6 bases and J 4 bases; bases outside gene matches: 11. CDR1 is SNHLY and CDR2 is FYNNEI in the germline V gene.

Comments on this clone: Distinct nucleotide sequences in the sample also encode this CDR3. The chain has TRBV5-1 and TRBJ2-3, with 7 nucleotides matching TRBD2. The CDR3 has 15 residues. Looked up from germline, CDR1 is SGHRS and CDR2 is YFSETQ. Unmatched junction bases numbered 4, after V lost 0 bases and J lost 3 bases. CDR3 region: CASSLGGGRTDTQYF. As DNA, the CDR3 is TGCGCCAGCAGCTTGGGGGGCGGGAGAACAGATACGCAGTATTTT.

The CDR3 is CASSFEGNRHEQYF. The CDR3 nucleotides read TGTGCCAGCAGCTTTGAGGGGAATAGGCACGAGCAGTACTTC. J is TRBJ2-7 and V is TRBV7-9; D is tentatively TRBD1 or TRBD2 (5 bases each). Germline V gene sequence: CDR1 SEHNR, CDR2 FQNEAQ (reference sequence). There are 14 residues in the CDR3. V gave up 3 bases and J gave up 5 bases, with 14 bases separating them.

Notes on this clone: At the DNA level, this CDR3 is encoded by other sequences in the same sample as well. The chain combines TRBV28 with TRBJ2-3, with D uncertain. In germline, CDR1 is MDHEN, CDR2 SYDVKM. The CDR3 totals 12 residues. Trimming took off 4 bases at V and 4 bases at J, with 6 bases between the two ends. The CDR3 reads CASSSRADTQYF. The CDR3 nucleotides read TGTGCCAGCAGTTCTAGGGCAGATACGCAGTATTTT.

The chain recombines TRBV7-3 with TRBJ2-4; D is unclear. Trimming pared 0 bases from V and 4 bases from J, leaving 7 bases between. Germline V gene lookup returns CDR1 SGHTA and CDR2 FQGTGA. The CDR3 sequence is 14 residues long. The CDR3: CASSLTGTKNIQYF. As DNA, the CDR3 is TGTGCCAGCAGCTTAACGGGAACAAAAAACATTCAGTACTTC.

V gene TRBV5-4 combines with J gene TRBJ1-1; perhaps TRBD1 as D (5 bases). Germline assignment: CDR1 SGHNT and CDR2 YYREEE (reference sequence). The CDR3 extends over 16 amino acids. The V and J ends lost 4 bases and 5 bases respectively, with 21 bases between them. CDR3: CASSPDWRGEGTEAFF. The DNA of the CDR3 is TGTGCCAGCAGCCCTGACTGGAGGGGTGAAGGAACTGAAGCTTTCTTT. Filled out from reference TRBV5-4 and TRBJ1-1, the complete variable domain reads ETGVTQSPTHLIKTRGQQVTLRCSSQSGHNTVSWYQQALGQGPQFIFQYYREEENGRGNFPPRFSGLQFPNYSSELNVNALELDDSALYLCASSPDWRGEGTEAFFGQGTRLTVV.

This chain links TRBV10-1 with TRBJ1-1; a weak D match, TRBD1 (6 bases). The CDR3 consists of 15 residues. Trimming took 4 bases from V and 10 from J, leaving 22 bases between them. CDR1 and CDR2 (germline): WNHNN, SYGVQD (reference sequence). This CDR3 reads CASSGSRNRDSVAFF. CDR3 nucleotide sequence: TGCGCCAGCAGTGGGTCCCGTAACAGGGATTCGGTAGCTTTCTTT.

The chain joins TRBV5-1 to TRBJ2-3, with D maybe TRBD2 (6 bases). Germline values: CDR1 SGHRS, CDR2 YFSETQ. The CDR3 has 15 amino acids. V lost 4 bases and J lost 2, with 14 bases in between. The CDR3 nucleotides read TGCGCCAGCAGCCTGGAGCGCGGGAACACAGATACGCAGTATTTT. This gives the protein CASSLERGNTDTQYF.